This passage covers 29 T cell receptor beta chains from one sample sequenced in a study of CD8+CD57+ T cells in acquired aplastic anemia. Investigators profiled TCR beta VDJ and CDR3 from genomic DNA template. TCRdb analysed the reads with MiXCR anew, one entry per CDR3 protein. The data contain about half a million distinct CDR3 sequences, around a third of them seen just once; the ten biggest clones take up approximately 0.82%. An expansion of CD8+CD57+ cells by flow cytometry had been shown in patients chosen for sequencing. The sequenced material came from sorted CD4+, CD8+, or CD8+CD57+ T cells (not recorded which) from PBMCs. The receptors were gathered from a human donor with aplastic anemia.

V usage is TRBV7-9 and J usage is TRBJ2-5; D ambiguous. The germline gives CDR1 SEHNR, CDR2 FQNEAQ (reference sequence). V was pared by 6 bases and J by 4 bases, with 18 bases between. The CDR3 covers 15 residues. Here the CDR3 reads CASRSAPTSRETQYF. The CDR3 nucleotides are TGTGCCAGCAGGTCAGCCCCAACCAGCCGAGAGACCCAGTACTTC.

This clonotype has ten or more counts. This sequence joins TRBV5-6 and TRBJ1-1; D is ambiguous. V was cut by 1 base and J by 0 bases, with 4 bases left in between. The CDR3 runs 13 residues. The germline V gene has CDR1 SGHDT and CDR2 YYEEEE. CDR3 sequence reads: CASSLNLNTEAFF. The DNA for the CDR3 is TGTGCCAGCAGCTTGAACTTGAACACTGAAGCTTTCTTT.

The CDR3 bases are TGTGCCATCAGTGCCGAACTCACAGATACGCAGTATTTT. Amino acids: CAISAELTDTQYF. The V and J genes are TRBV10-3 and TRBJ2-3, with D unclear. V was shortened by 4 bases and J by 2 bases, with 7 bases between the two germline ends. This CDR3 spans 13 amino acids. CDR1 and CDR2 (germline): ENHRY, SYGVKD.

To note about this clonotype: The junction shows a germline mismatch at one end, possibly a read error. V gene TRBV7-2 combines with J gene TRBJ2-7, with D possibly TRBD1 on 6 matching bases. CDR3 length: 13 amino acids. The V gene's germline CDR1 is SGHTA and CDR2 FQGNSA. CDR3 region: CASSFTDSYEQYF. CDR3 bases: TGCGCCAGCAGCTTCACGGACAGCTACGAGCAGTACTTC. The complete variable domain, with remaining parts taken from reference TRBV7-2 and TRBJ2-7, reads GAGVSQSPSNKVTEKGKDVELRCDPISGHTALYWYRQSLGQGLEFLIYFQGNSAPDKSGLPSDRFSAERTGGSVSTLTIQRTQQEDSAVYLCASSFTDSYEQYFGPGTRLTVT.

The gene calls are TRBV10-3 and TRBJ1-2; the D gene is possibly TRBD1 (6 bases). V gave up 1 base and J gave up 8 bases, with 14 bases separating them. This CDR3 spans 14 amino acids. In germline, CDR1 is ENHRY, CDR2 SYGVKD. Written as DNA, the CDR3 is TGTGCCATCAGTGAGTTCGGGCAGGGGAACGGCTACACCTTC. Encoded protein: CAISEFGQGNGYTF.

This clonotype has only a few counts. This chain connects TRBV13 to TRBJ2-7; TRBD2 matches at 8 bases. The CDR3 runs to 18 residues. With 1 base clipped from V and 2 bases from J, the junction kept 13 bases outside the gene matches. Looked up from germline, CDR1 is PRHDT and CDR2 is FYEKMQ (reference sequence). The CDR3 DNA reads TGTGCCAGCAGCTTAGCTCCACTCAACCCTAGCGGGCCCTACGAGCAGTACTTC. Its protein is CASSLAPLNPSGPYEQYF.

The rearrangement uses TRBV9 and TRBJ2-7, with D possibly being TRBD1 or TRBD2 (5 bases each). The CDR3 runs to 14 residues. With 0 bases removed from V and 3 bases from J, the gap between germline ends came to 10 bases. Germline lookup yields CDR1 SGDLS and CDR2 YYNGEE. In DNA, the CDR3 is TGTGCCAGCAGCGTAGGGGGGAGACACTACGAGCAGTACTTC. It specifies CASSVGGRHYEQYF.

The chain is built from TRBV7-8 and TRBJ2-3; 7 nucleotides line up with TRBD2. Trimming removed 0 bases from V and 0 bases from J; junction bases left unmatched: 6. CDR3 length: 17 amino acids. Germline lookup yields CDR1 SGHVS and CDR2 FQNEAQ. The CDR3 nucleotides are TGTGCCAGCAGCTTAGCGCGGGGGACGATGAGCACAGATACGCAGTATTTT. As protein: CASSLARGTMSTDTQYF.

The sample holds a few counts of this clonotype. The J gene is TRBJ1-5, the V gene TRBV6-2 or TRBV6-3, with 9 bases that match TRBD1. Losses at the gene ends were 10 bases for V and 1 base for J; bases not matched to a gene: 8. Germline V gene data show CDR1 as MNHEY and CDR2 as SVGEGT. This CDR3 has 15 residues. The DNA of the CDR3 is TGTGCCACACACCGGGACAGGGTAAGCAATCAGCCCCAGCATTTT. Residues: CATHRDRVSNQPQHF.

This clonotype occurred a few times. The chain uses TRBV30 and TRBJ1-2; possibly TRBD1 for D (5 bases). This CDR3 has 15 residues. The ends were cut back, 0 bases at V and 4 bases at J, with 15 bases in the middle. Germline V lookup: CDR1 GTSNPN, CDR2 SVGIG (reference sequence). CDR3 nucleotides: TGTGCCTGGAGTGTACTGAGGGGCGCCTCCTATGGCTACACCTTC. Translated: CAWSVLRGASYGYTF.

This clonotype was picked up many times. The chain joins TRBV5-1 to TRBJ2-6; D might be TRBD1 (5 bases). Trimming shortened V by 7 bases and J by 2 bases, and 7 bases separated the two germline ends. The CDR3 sequence is 13 residues long. Looked up from germline, CDR1 is SGHRS and CDR2 is YFSETQ. Here the CDR3 DNA reads TGCGCCAGCCAGACAGCTGGGGCCAACGTCCTGACTTTC. This codes for CASQTAGANVLTF.

Points on this clonotype: This may be a read error, as it is one base from a much larger clone. This chain joins TRBV7-9 and TRBJ1-5; no firm D call. The germline V gene encodes CDR1 SEHNR and CDR2 FQNEAQ (reference sequence). The CDR3 is made up of 14 amino acids. The CDR3 here is CTSSLDLSNQPQHF. The CDR3 DNA follows: TGTACCAGCAGCTTAGATCTGTCCAATCAGCCCCAGCATTTT.

This clonotype was recorded at least ten times. The CDR3 sequence: CSARIRTAMNTGELFF. The CDR3, as DNA: TGCAGCGCTCGAATCAGGACAGCGATGAACACCGGGGAGCTGTTTTTT. The chain employs TRBV29-1 and TRBJ2-2; possible D gene TRBD1, 6 bases. There are 16 residues in the CDR3. Trimming left V 7 bases short and J 1 base short, with 19 bases between. The germline V gene has CDR1 SQVTM and CDR2 ANQGSEA.

This chain connects TRBV15 to TRBJ2-7; 9 bases line up with TRBD1. The trim removed 1 base at V and 2 bases at J, leaving 3 bases unmatched. From germline, CDR1 is LNHNV and CDR2 YYDKDF (reference sequence). The CDR3 is 15 amino acids. CDR3 in amino acids: CATSRATGGPYEQYF. The DNA for the CDR3 is TGTGCCACCAGCAGAGCCACAGGGGGCCCCTACGAGCAGTACTTC.

This clonotype has just a few counts. The rearrangement links TRBV20-1 to TRBJ2-2; TRBD2 aligns across 8 bases. Germline loops: CDR1 DFQATT, CDR2 SNEGSKA (reference sequence). The CDR3 extends over 14 amino acids. Trimming at V came to 6 bases and at J to 2 bases, leaving 5 bases not matched to a gene. CDR3 loop: CSAITSGNTGELFF. The CDR3 DNA reads TGCAGTGCAATTACTAGCGGCAACACCGGGGAGCTGTTTTTT.

The chain has TRBV19 and TRBJ2-7; TRBD1 matches 7 bases. The CDR3 is 14 residues long. The germline V gene has CDR1 LNHDA and CDR2 SQIVND (reference sequence). J lost 4 bases, V lost 7 bases, and 10 bases had no gene match. CDR3 in amino acids: CASKPQGPGYEQYF. CDR3 nucleotide sequence: TGTGCCAGTAAACCACAGGGGCCAGGGTACGAGCAGTACTTC.

The CDR3 DNA reads as TGCAGTGCTAGAGATCAGGGAGACGGCTACACCTTC. Its protein product is CSARDQGDGYTF. V and J are TRBV20-1 and TRBJ1-2; TRBD1 might be the D (5 bases). The germline V gene encodes CDR1 DFQATT and CDR2 SNEGSKA (reference sequence). V was trimmed by 0 bases and J by 8 bases, leaving 10 bases between them. The CDR3 has 12 residues.

Worth noting for this clonotype: This sequence may be a read error, since a much larger clone differs from it by one base. The chain employs TRBV2 and TRBJ1-3, with TRBD1 as a possible D gene (6 bases). This CDR3 is built from 13 residues. V shed 7 bases and J shed 9 bases, with 16 bases lying between them. In germline, CDR1 is SNHLY, CDR2 FYNNEI. The CDR3 reads CASIGGGRSTIYF. The CDR3 coding sequence is TGTGCCAGCATCGGCGGGGGCCGAAGCACCATATATTTT.

This clonotype showed up many times. V gene TRBV24-1 combines with J gene TRBJ1-5; 8 bases line up with TRBD1. Looked up from germline, CDR1 is KGHDR and CDR2 is SFDVKD. J was trimmed by 3 bases and V by 3 bases; bases with no gene match: 6. The CDR3 runs 16 residues. The CDR3 here is CATSDPRQGNNQPQHF. CDR3 nucleotide sequence: TGTGCCACCAGTGATCCTAGACAGGGGAACAATCAGCCCCAGCATTTT.

This clonotype was counted at least ten times. The rearrangement joins TRBV25-1 to TRBJ2-7; a weak D match, TRBD1 (6 bases). This CDR3 is 14 amino acids long. V was pared by 5 bases and J by 3 bases, with 14 bases between. CDR1 MGHDK and CDR2 SYGVNS come from the germline V gene. The CDR3 nucleotides are TGTGCCAGCAGTCCCTTTACAGGGATCTACGAGCAGTACTTC. This encodes CASSPFTGIYEQYF.

V usage is TRBV7-9 and J usage is TRBJ1-4; no firm D call. The V gene's germline CDR1 is SEHNR and CDR2 FQNEAQ (reference sequence). Trimming stripped 1 base from V and 8 bases from J, with 11 bases between. The CDR3 contains 14 residues. CDR3 in DNA: TGTGCCAGCAGCTTAGGCAGGTTGGGAGAAAAACTGTTTTTT. Its translation is CASSLGRLGEKLFF.

The sample holds a few counts of this clonotype. The rearrangement joins TRBV20-1 to TRBJ2-5; 13 bases align to TRBD2. CDR1 and CDR2 (germline): DFQATT, SNEGSKA (reference sequence). The CDR3 is 13 residues long. CDR3 sequence: CSLGLAGAETQYF. CDR3 DNA sequence: TGCAGCCTCGGACTAGCGGGAGCAGAGACCCAGTACTTC.

The J gene is TRBJ1-3, the V gene TRBV20-1, with 8 bases aligning to TRBD1. With 4 bases clipped from V and 8 bases from J, the junction kept 13 bases outside the gene matches. Germline CDR1 reads DFQATT; CDR2 reads SNEGSKA (reference sequence). CDR3 size: 15 residues. This CDR3 reads CSANREQGARDTIYF. The CDR3 DNA is TGCAGTGCTAACCGGGAGCAGGGGGCGAGGGACACCATATATTTT.

This clonotype showed up just a few times. The chain couples TRBV11-2 to TRBJ1-2, with 10 bases matching TRBD1. CDR3 length: 16 amino acids. Per germline, CDR1 SGHAT and CDR2 FQNNGV. V shed 2 bases and J 5 bases; nucleotides not matched to a gene: 8. The CDR3 DNA reads TGTGCCAGCAGCTTATTGGGCCCGGGACAGGGGTATGGCTACACCTTC. Translation gives CASSLLGPGQGYGYTF.

The genes are TRBV6-1 and TRBJ2-7, with TRBD2 as a possible D gene (5 bases). The CDR3 sequence is 13 residues long. V was trimmed by 2 bases and J by 2 bases, leaving 7 bases between them. Germline CDR1 MNHNS, CDR2 SASEGT. The CDR3 DNA reads TGTGCCAGCAGTGAACACGGGGCCTACGAGCAGTACTTC. Encoded protein: CASSEHGAYEQYF.

Only a few counts were recorded for this clonotype. J is TRBJ2-3 and V is TRBV10-2; 9 nucleotides match TRBD2. This CDR3 spans 16 amino acids. CDR1 WSHSY and CDR2 SAAADI come from the germline V gene. V gave up 6 bases and J gave up 0 bases; unmatched junction bases: 7. Here the CDR3 DNA reads TGCGCCAGCAGCCCGAGCGGGGGGCCTAGCACAGATACGCAGTATTTT. Translating it yields CASSPSGGPSTDTQYF.

The chain employs TRBV5-6 and TRBJ1-2; 8 bases are shared with TRBD1. Per germline, CDR1 SGHDT and CDR2 YYEEEE. This CDR3 is built from 15 residues. V trimming: 10 bases; J trimming: 2 bases; junction bases outside the gene matches: 13. In DNA form, the CDR3 reads TGTGCCTGGAGTGTAATCGGACAGGGAAACTATGGCTACACCTTC. Protein sequence: CAWSVIGQGNYGYTF. The full variable domain, with the rest looked up from reference TRBV5-6 and TRBJ1-2, is DAGVTQSPTHLIKTRGQQVTLRCSPKSGHDTVSWYQQALGQGPQFIFQYYEEEERQRGNFPDRFSGHQFPNYSSELNVNALLLGDSALYLCAWSVIGQGNYGYTFGSGTRLTVV.

V gene TRBV9 combines with J gene TRBJ2-1, with D tentatively TRBD2 (5 bases). V was pared by 1 base and J by 4 bases, with 15 bases between. CDR3 length equals 16 residues. CDR1 is SGDLS and CDR2 is YYNGEE in the germline V gene. The CDR3 DNA reads as TGTGCCAGCAGCGTATTCCGGGGTCGGGTTTACAATGAGCAGTTCTTC. Translation gives CASSVFRGRVYNEQFF.

In its sample, this clonotype was seen many times. The rearrangement uses TRBV6-1 and TRBJ1-5; 12 nucleotides agree with TRBD1. Germline V gene lookup returns CDR1 MNHNS and CDR2 SASEGT. The CDR3 has 18 amino acids. The V segment lost 6 bases and the J segment 6 bases; nucleotides outside the gene matches: 15. CDR3 sequence (DNA): TGTGCCAGCAGCCCCGTCCCGGGACAGGGGGCGATGAGTCAGCCCCAGCATTTT. Protein product: CASSPVPGQGAMSQPQHF.